This T cell receptor beta chain was profiled in a study of radiation and T cells in renal cell carcinoma. Study outcomes and limitations: Baseline intratumoral clonotype presence is unknown without pretreatment biopsies. In blood, top tumor clones expanded by 2 weeks, shrinking by 4.

Using immunoSEQ multiplex PCR, the repertoire was profiled, and TCRdb retains in-frame clones only, with some absent. The sample includes 50,000 to 75,000 clones, around 78% seen only once; the top ten take 7.3%. Concerning this clone: Its antigen is still unknown.

The sample's time point: baseline pretreatment blood. Treatment: 15 Gy SBRT to primary tumor, nephrectomy 4 weeks later. The patient's renal cell carcinoma had clear cell pathology. V was pared by 7 bases and J by 3 bases, with 17 bases between. The germline CDR1 and CDR2 sequences are MNHEY and SVGAGI. This CDR3 spans 15 amino acids. This chain connects TRBV6-5 to TRBJ2-3; D uncertain. Sequencing used blood, obtained from a patient whose treatment included radiotherapy and nephrectomy. The sequence was obtained from a man aged 60 to 75 with renal cell carcinoma. CDR3 amino acids: CASTRSGLSTDTQYF. The CDR3 DNA is TGTGCCAGCACGCGCTCCGGGCTTAGTACAGATACGCAGTATTTT.